This T cell receptor (beta chain) derives from a study of T cells in Graves' hyperthyroidism and ophthalmopathy (dated by TCRdb to the late 2010s). Looking at the study overall: Peripheral blood samples were taken at initial diagnosis, before any treatment was given. A discovery cohort of around 100 patients, roughly 45 with Graves' ophthalmopathy and under 60 with stable Graves' hyperthyroidism, was used to find distinguishing TCR V-J signatures. Whether ophthalmopathy could be predicted prospectively was tested in an independent validation cohort made up of 18 to 20 hyperthyroidism patients plus 17 patients who later progressed to ophthalmopathy. The 100 discovery patients were divided at random into training and test sets in a 7:3 ratio. In over five Graves' hyperthyroidism patients, the study also compared T-cell repertoires from thyroid tissue with T-cell repertoires from blood. After sampling, hyperthyroidism patients received methimazole starting at 30 mg daily, and ophthalmopathy patients received high-dose intravenous methylprednisolone. The paper describes TCR Vbeta CDR3 sequencing of fewer than 150 peripheral blood samples, made up of under 50 ophthalmopathy patients, some 76 hyperthyroidism patients and 17 progressor patients.

The TCR beta CDR3 regions were amplified from RNA transcripts. For the first round of RT-PCR on the TCR CDR3, the HTBI primer set was used together with the Qiagen OneStep RT-PCR kit. Libraries were constructed in a second round of multiplex PCR, after which size selection and purification were carried out. Paired-end sequencing of the libraries was performed with 100 bp reads on an Illumina HiSeq2000. The paper's data handling went like this. SOAPnuke was used to process the raw data, with reads discarded if the reads contained adapters or uncalled bases, had a mean Phred below 15, or lacked an exact constant-primer or identifier match. COPE v1.2.5 was used to merge high-quality paired reads, and clonotypes were defined as unique nucleotide sequences. MiTCR v1.1 was used to align clonotypes to the IMGT TRBV, TRBD and TRBJ reference segments. The analysis included only V-J combinations with a frequency above 0.0001, which together covered roughly 99% of the repertoires. The TCS score was defined as F50 (clonal expansion) divided by E x V (chaos), with BLOSUM62-based TCRdist calculated between CDR3 peptides within each V-J. Welch's t-statistics and random forest reduced 500 to 650 V-J features to 13, which were used in a naive Bayes classifier (R e1071). The Morisita-Horn index was used to measure how similar the thyroid and blood repertoires were. Using fastp trimming at Q25 and MiXCR clonotype assembly, TCRdb reanalyzed the public sequencing data and kept in-frame beta chains. Identical CDR3 protein sequences are pooled into one entry, listed with their most common genes and DNA. V and J calls and clone size were set by TCRdb, not the authors. Here the sample has nearly 750,000 distinct CDR3 sequences; 35% occur a single time. Less than 35% of the sample lies in the top ten.

A patient counted as having stable Graves' hyperthyroidism if no progression to ophthalmopathy occurred over 18 months of follow-up. Hyperthyroidism patients were aged 18 to 65 years and newly diagnosed, with disease duration of less than 2 months. Any patient with an uncontrolled infection, another autoimmune disease, pregnancy or lactation was excluded. Clinical symptoms, serum thyroxine and TRAb, thyroid ultrasound, and orbital computed tomography formed the basis for the diagnoses. Ficoll-Paque density gradient centrifugation was used to isolate PBMCs from around 10 ml of fresh peripheral blood. Total RNA was extracted using Trizol reagent, and RNA quality was assessed on an Agilent 2100 Bioanalyzer. CDR1 SQVTM and CDR2 ANQGSEA were looked up in the germline V gene. Between the V and J ends, shortened by 1 base and 0 bases respectively, the junction contains 6 bases. The CDR3 covers 13 residues, taking in both the cysteine and the phenylalanine. The DNA shown is the 39-base CDR3, in frame from base 1.

This clonotype was observed at least ten times. Its antigen is unknown. No much larger clone is present one base from it, and per-base qualities are unavailable. The investigation overall reported the following: During validation, the model predicted progression to ophthalmopathy a median of around six months ahead of onset, with around 71% sensitivity and 72% to 80% specificity. No statistical method was used to set the sample size in advance, and investigators knew the group allocation. A model built on a 13 V-J signature distinguished ophthalmopathy from stable hyperthyroidism, reaching around 87% sensitivity and about 81% specificity in cross-validation and 80%/75% in testing. Blood samples also contained most of the expanded thyroid clonotypes (frequency above 0.001), which suggests that blood repertoires may reflect thyroid immune responses.

Input material: blood. The chain was built from TRBV29-1 and TRBJ2-5, with no D gene named confidently. The sequence came from a woman aged 40-49 years with Graves' hyperthyroidism. The sequenced DNA: TGCAGCGTTGAAGGGCAGGACCAAGAGACCCAGTACTTC. Translation gives CSVEGQDQETQYF.